This T cell receptor beta chain was recorded in a study of T cells in Graves' hyperthyroidism and ophthalmopathy. The length of the CDR3 is 15 residues. The germline gives CDR1 SEHNR, CDR2 FQNEAQ (reference sequence). Trimming pared 4 bases from V and 4 bases from J, leaving 16 bases between. This clonotype was picked up many times. The CDR3 regions of TCR beta were amplified from RNA transcripts. The primer set for the first-round RT-PCR of the TCR CDR3 was HTBI. TCRdb used MiXCR to reprocess the multiplex PCR reads, holding one entry per CDR3 protein. The table has 600,000 to 700,000 distinct CDR3 sequences, 45% seen once.

Material: peripheral blood or thyroid tissue (not recorded which). The rearrangement links TRBV7-9 to TRBJ1-1; D is possibly TRBD1 (6 bases). The sequence was collected from an adult man with Graves' disease, either hyperthyroidism or ophthalmopathy (not recorded which). The CDR3 sequence is CASSSAGAGGTEAFF. The CDR3 region has the DNA TGTGCCAGCAGCTCGGCGGGGGCGGGGGGCACTGAAGCTTTCTTT.